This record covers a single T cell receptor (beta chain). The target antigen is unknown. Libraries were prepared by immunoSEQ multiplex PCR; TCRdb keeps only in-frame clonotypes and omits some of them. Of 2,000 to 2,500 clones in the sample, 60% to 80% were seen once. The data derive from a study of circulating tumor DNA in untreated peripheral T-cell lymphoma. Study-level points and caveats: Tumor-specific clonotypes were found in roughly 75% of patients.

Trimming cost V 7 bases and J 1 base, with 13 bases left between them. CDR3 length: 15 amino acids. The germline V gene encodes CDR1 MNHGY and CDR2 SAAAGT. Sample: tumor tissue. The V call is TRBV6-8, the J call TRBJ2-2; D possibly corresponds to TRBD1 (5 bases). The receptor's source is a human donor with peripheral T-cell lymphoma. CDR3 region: CASNFSTVNTGELFF. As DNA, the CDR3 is TGTGCCAGCAATTTTTCGACAGTGAACACCGGGGAGCTGTTTTTT.